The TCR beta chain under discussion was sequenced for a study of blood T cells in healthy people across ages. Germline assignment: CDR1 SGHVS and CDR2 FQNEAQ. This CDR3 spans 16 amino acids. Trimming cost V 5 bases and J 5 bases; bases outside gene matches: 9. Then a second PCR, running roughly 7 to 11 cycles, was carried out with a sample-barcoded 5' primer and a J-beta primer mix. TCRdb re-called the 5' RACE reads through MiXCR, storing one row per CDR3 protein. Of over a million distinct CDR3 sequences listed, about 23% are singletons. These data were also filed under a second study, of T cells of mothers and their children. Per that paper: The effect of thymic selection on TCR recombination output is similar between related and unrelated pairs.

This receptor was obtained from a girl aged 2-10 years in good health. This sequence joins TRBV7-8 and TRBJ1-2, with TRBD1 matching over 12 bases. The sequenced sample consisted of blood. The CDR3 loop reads CASSPEGQGAFYGYTF. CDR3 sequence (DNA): TGTGCCAGCAGCCCAGAGGGACAGGGGGCATTTTATGGCTACACCTTC.